Listed below are T cell receptor beta chains from one sample, sequenced in a study of T cells in Graves' hyperthyroidism and ophthalmopathy. Via MiXCR, TCRdb re-called the multiplex PCR reads, giving one row per CDR3 protein. The table records about 250,000 distinct CDR3 sequences, more than 20% of them present only once. The sample comprised blood. These receptors all come from a woman aged 40 to 50 with Graves' ophthalmopathy. Both conserved end residues are part of each CDR3. The order of the fields is D gene, clone size, V gene, J gene, CDR3 protein, CDR3 DNA. The D gene is left open where the match is weak. Clone size is given for some rows only: seen once, a few or many times, or a class if the clone is expanded.

D: .
size: many
V: TRBV28
J: TRBJ1-1
CDR3: CASSLPPGSVNTEAFF
DNA: TGTGCCAGCAGTTTACCCCCAGGTTCAGTTAACACTGAAGCTTTCTTT

D: TRBD1
size: .
V: TRBV28
J: TRBJ2-5
CDR3: CASSYTDRGQEETQYF
DNA: TGTGCCAGCAGTTACACGGACAGGGGGCAAGAAGAGACCCAGTACTTC

D: TRBD1
size: many
V: TRBV20-1
J: TRBJ1-5
CDR3: CSALETGIQPQHF
DNA: TGCAGTGCCCTAGAGACAGGGATTCAGCCCCAGCATTTT

D: TRBD1
size: many
V: TRBV6-5
J: TRBJ2-7
CDR3: CFPMGTGDWYEQYF
DNA: TGTTTCCCAATGGGGACAGGGGATTGGTACGAGCAGTACTTC

D: .
size: many
V: TRBV30
J: TRBJ1-6
CDR3: CAWMAWDGSPLHF
DNA: TGTGCCTGGATGGCGTGGGACGGTTCACCCCTCCACTTT

D: .
size: many
V: TRBV28
J: TRBJ1-5
CDR3: CASSSRGSSPQHF
DNA: TGTGCCAGCAGCTCTCGAGGCTCGTCGCCCCAGCATTTT

D: TRBD1
size: .
V: TRBV7-2
J: TRBJ1-2
CDR3: CASSWAGTGLRDF
DNA: TGTGCCAGCAGCTGGGCCGGGACAGGTCTGAGAGACTTC

D: .
size: many
V: TRBV5-6
J: TRBJ2-5
CDR3: CASRHGSGVETQYF
DNA: TGTGCCAGCAGGCATGGGAGTGGGGTAGAGACCCAGTACTTC

D: TRBD2
size: many
V: TRBV4-1
J: TRBJ2-5
CDR3: CASSRPRGSGTSGHQETQYF
DNA: TGCGCCAGCAGCCGCCCCCGCGGAAGTGGAACTAGCGGCCACCAAGAGACCCAGTACTTC

D: .
size: many
V: TRBV30
J: TRBJ1-6
CDR3: CAWRGVMNSPLHF
DNA: TGTGCCTGGAGGGGAGTAATGAATTCACCCCTCCACTTT

D: .
size: many
V: TRBV15
J: TRBJ2-2
CDR3: CATSRDQTSGELFF
DNA: TGTGCCACCAGCAGAGATCAGACCTCCGGGGAGCTGTTTTTT

D: TRBD1
size: many
V: TRBV4-2
J: TRBJ2-2
CDR3: CASSQPTGGTGELFF
DNA: TGTGCCAGCAGCCAACCAACAGGGGGCACCGGGGAGCTGTTTTTT

D: TRBD1
size: many
V: TRBV6-2/TRBV6-3
J: TRBJ2-7
CDR3: CASSRLSRGQYEQYF
DNA: TGTGCCAGCAGCCGGCTCTCCAGGGGGCAGTACGAGCAGTACTTC

D: .
size: many
V: TRBV7-9
J: TRBJ2-7
CDR3: CASSASGGVHHEQYF
DNA: TGTGCCAGCAGCGCCAGTGGGGGAGTCCATCACGAGCAGTACTTC

D: .
size: .
V: TRBV6-2/TRBV6-3
J: TRBJ2-7
CDR3: CVAASGNYEQYF
DNA: TGTGTCGCAGCGTCCGGGAACTACGAGCAGTACTTC

D: .
size: many
V: TRBV4-2
J: TRBJ2-5
CDR3: CASSQDLGEETQYF
DNA: TGTGCCAGCAGCCAAGATCTTGGGGAAGAGACCCAGTACTTC

D: .
size: many
V: TRBV4-1
J: TRBJ1-5
CDR3: CASSLAQGNNQPQHF
DNA: TGCGCCAGCAGCCTCGCCCAGGGGAACAATCAGCCCCAGCATTTT

D: .
size: many
V: TRBV5-1
J: TRBJ2-7
CDR3: CASSLGHSSYEQYF
DNA: TGCGCCAGCAGCTTGGGACACAGCTCCTACGAGCAGTACTTC

D: TRBD1
size: many
V: TRBV12-3/TRBV12-4
J: TRBJ1-3
CDR3: CASSFGTGGNTIYF
DNA: TGTGCCAGCAGTTTTGGGACAGGCGGAAACACCATATATTTT

D: TRBD1
size: few
V: TRBV5-5
J: TRBJ2-7
CDR3: CASSIYPGTVGHEQYF
DNA: TGTGCCAGCAGCATCTACCCCGGGACAGTAGGCCACGAGCAGTACTTC

D: .
size: many
V: TRBV12-3/TRBV12-4
J: TRBJ1-3
CDR3: CASKDLGNTIYF
DNA: TGTGCCAGCAAGGACCTTGGGAACACCATATATTTT

D: .
size: .
V: TRBV5-1
J: TRBJ1-1
CDR3: CASSLLAGLTDTEAFF
DNA: TGCGCCAGCAGCTTGCTGGCAGGGTTGACGGACACTGAAGCTTTCTTT

D: TRBD2
size: few
V: TRBV6-2/TRBV6-3
J: TRBJ2-5
CDR3: CASSERGLVATQYF
DNA: TGTGCCAGCAGTGAGCGGGGACTGGTGGCGACCCAGTACTTC

D: TRBD1
size: few
V: TRBV10-3
J: TRBJ1-5
CDR3: CAISESRVRTGLGYSNQPQHF
DNA: TGTGCCATCAGTGAGTCTAGGGTCCGGACAGGGTTAGGATATAGCAATCAGCCCCAGCATTTT

D: .
size: few
V: TRBV6-2/TRBV6-3
J: TRBJ2-7
CDR3: CASSYSRGTNEQYF
DNA: TGTGCCAGCAGTTACTCAAGGGGTACCAACGAGCAGTACTTC

D: .
size: .
V: TRBV19
J: TRBJ2-7
CDR3: CASSPLMDESYEQYF
DNA: TGTGCCAGTAGTCCTCTAATGGACGAATCCTACGAGCAGTACTTC

D: .
size: once
V: TRBV24-1
J: TRBJ1-1
CDR3: CATEAGKNTEAFF
DNA: TGTGCCACCGAGGCCGGGAAGAACACTGAAGCTTTCTTT